These 3 T cell receptor beta chains were sequenced from one sample in a study of cytomegalovirus exposure and HLA in healthy donors. The primer mix had 60 Vbeta and 13 Jbeta primers. TCRdb's table, derived via immunoSEQ multiplex PCR, lists solely in-frame clones and lacks some. The specimen's table records some 200,000 clones. Sequencing was carried out using PBMCs. The source is a man under 40 in good health and CMV-seronegative.

The chain combines TRBV18 with TRBJ2-7; 10 bases map to TRBD1. J gave up 6 bases and V 3 bases, and 5 bases lay outside the gene matches. CDR1 and CDR2 from the germline V gene are KGHSH and LQKENI. CDR3 length equals 14 residues. Here the CDR3 reads CASSPRDRGAEQYF. CDR3 in DNA: TGTGCCAGCTCACCGCGGGACAGGGGTGCCGAGCAGTACTTC. Variable domain in full (rest from reference TRBV18 and TRBJ2-7): NAGVMQNPRHLVRRRGQEARLRCSPMKGHSHVYWYRQLPEEGLKFMVYLQKENIIDESGMPKERFSAEFPKEGPSILRIQQVVRGDSAAYFCASSPRDRGAEQYFGPGTRLTVT.

The J gene is TRBJ1-2, the V gene TRBV30; D is uncertain. Per the germline V gene, CDR1 is GTSNPN and CDR2 is SVGIG (reference sequence). The CDR3 contains 16 residues. V lost 0 bases, J lost 3 bases, and 17 bases lay in between. As DNA, the CDR3 is TGTGCCTGGAGTGTGAACGTAGCTAAACGGGACTATGGCTACACCTTC. This translates into CAWSVNVAKRDYGYTF.

The V call is TRBV5-6, the J call TRBJ2-1; 10 bases line up with TRBD2. CDR3 size: 16 residues. Germline values: CDR1 SGHDT, CDR2 YYEEEE. J gave up 7 bases and V 3 bases, and 10 bases lay outside the gene matches. CDR3 in amino acids: CASSYKAGGPDNEQFF. As DNA, the CDR3 is TGTGCCAGCAGCTATAAAGCGGGGGGGCCGGATAATGAGCAGTTCTTC. The whole variable domain, remainder taken from reference TRBV5-6 and TRBJ2-1, is DAGVTQSPTHLIKTRGQQVTLRCSPKSGHDTVSWYQQALGQGPQFIFQYYEEEERQRGNFPDRFSGHQFPNYSSELNVNALLLGDSALYLCASSYKAGGPDNEQFFGPGTRLTVL.